The rows below give T cell receptor beta chains drawn from one sample of a study of blood T cell repertoires in COVID-19. Assay used: immunoSEQ multiplex PCR; TCRdb lists only in-frame clones, some missing. The table lists tens of thousands of clones, just under 85% of them singletons, with 5% to 6% in the top ten. The sequenced material came from peripheral blood. These receptors were collected from a man between 65 and 85 years old with acute or convalescent COVID-19. Both conserved end residues are part of each CDR3. Each record gives: J gene, clone size, V gene, CDR3 protein. Only some rows state a clone size, as once, few, many or a class for expanded clones.

TRBJ2-4,-,TRBV3-1/TRBV3-2,CASSRGENIQYF
TRBJ2-2,medium-sized,TRBV15,CATSREGTGSGELFF
TRBJ2-5,-,TRBV29-1,CSVGRGLRETQYF
TRBJ2-7,-,TRBV19,CASSIRGIHEQYF
TRBJ1-1,once,TRBV10-3,CAISEDRLNTEAFF
TRBJ2-7,-,TRBV5-1,CASSDGQASHEQYF
TRBJ2-1,-,TRBV5-1,CASSLQGGSYNEQFF
TRBJ2-3,-,TRBV19,CASSGALRTDTQYF
TRBJ2-4,-,TRBV21-1,CASSLPRPGPPNPPSKNIQYF
TRBJ2-5,-,TRBV7-9,CASSRRTGELETQYF
TRBJ1-6,-,TRBV11-2,CASSVTGASNSPLHF
TRBJ1-3,-,TRBV5-6,CASSFQGSKSGNTIYF
TRBJ2-5,-,TRBV12-3/TRBV12-4,CASSLGSETQYF
TRBJ1-5,few,TRBV12-5,CASGLDGDTHQPQHF
TRBJ1-6,-,TRBV5-6,CASSLGAFTYNSPLHF
TRBJ1-2,-,TRBV6-5,CASSRGQGANYGYTF
TRBJ2-3,-,TRBV5-1,CASSMSGVSTDTQYF
TRBJ2-2,-,TRBV2,CASTASGTGELFF
TRBJ1-2,-,TRBV28,CASRYHGTGQGYTF